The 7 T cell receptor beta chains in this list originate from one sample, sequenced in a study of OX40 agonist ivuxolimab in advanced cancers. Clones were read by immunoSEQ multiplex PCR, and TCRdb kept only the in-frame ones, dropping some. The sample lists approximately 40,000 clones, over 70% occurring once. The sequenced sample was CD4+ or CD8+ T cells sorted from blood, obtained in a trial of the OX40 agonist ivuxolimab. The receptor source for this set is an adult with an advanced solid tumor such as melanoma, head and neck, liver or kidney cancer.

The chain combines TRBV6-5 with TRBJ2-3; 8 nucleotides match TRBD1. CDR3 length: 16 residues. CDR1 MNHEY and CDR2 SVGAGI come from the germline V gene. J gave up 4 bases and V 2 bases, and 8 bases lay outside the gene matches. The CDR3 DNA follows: TGTGCCAGCAGTTACCTCCGCCAGGGGGCCGCAGATACGCAGTATTTT. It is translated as CASSYLRQGAADTQYF.

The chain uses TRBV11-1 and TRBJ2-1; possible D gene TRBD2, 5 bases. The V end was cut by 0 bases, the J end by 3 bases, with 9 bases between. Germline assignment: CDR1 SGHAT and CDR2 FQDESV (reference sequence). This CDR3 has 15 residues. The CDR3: CASSLAGEGYNEQFF. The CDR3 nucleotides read TGTGCCAGCAGCTTAGCGGGAGAAGGCTACAATGAGCAGTTCTTC.

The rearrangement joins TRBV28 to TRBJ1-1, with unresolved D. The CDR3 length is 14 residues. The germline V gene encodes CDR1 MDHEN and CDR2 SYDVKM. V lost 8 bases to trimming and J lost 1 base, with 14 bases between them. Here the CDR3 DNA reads TGTGCCAGCGGAATAGCTTCTGGGAACACTGAAGCTTTCTTT. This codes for CASGIASGNTEAFF.

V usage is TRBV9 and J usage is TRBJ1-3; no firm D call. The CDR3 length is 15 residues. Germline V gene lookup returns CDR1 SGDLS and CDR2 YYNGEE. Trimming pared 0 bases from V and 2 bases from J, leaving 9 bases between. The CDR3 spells CASSVAPATGNTIYF. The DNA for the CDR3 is TGTGCCAGCAGCGTAGCCCCGGCGACTGGAAACACCATATATTTT.

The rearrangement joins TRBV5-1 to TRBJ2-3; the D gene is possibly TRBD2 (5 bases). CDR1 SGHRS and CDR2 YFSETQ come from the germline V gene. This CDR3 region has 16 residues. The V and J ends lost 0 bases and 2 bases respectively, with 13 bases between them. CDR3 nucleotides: TGCGCCAGCAGCTTGGGAACTAGTCGTGACACAGATACGCAGTATTTT. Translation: CASSLGTSRDTDTQYF. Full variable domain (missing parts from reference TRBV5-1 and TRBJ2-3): KAGVTQTPRYLIKTRGQQVTLSCSPISGHRSVSWYQQTPGQGLQFLFEYFSETQRNKGNFPGRFSGRQFSNSRSEMNVSTLELGDSALYLCASSLGTSRDTDTQYFGPGTRLTVL.

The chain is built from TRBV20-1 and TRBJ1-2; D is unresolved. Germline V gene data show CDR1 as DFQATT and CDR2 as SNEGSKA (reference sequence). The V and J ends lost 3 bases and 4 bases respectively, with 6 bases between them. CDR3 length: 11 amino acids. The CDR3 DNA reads TGCAGTGCTAGCTACAGCTATGGCTACACCTTC. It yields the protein CSASYSYGYTF.

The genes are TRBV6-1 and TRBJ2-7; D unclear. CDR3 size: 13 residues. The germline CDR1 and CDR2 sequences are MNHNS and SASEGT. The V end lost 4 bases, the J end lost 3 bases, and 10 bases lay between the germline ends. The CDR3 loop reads CASSVGSNYEQYF. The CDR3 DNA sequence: TGTGCCAGCAGTGTGGGTAGTAACTACGAGCAGTACTTC.